This T cell receptor (beta chain) was found in a study of cytomegalovirus exposure and HLA in healthy donors. V was trimmed by 6 bases and J by 6 bases, leaving 15 bases between them. This CDR3 has 15 residues. Germline lookup yields CDR1 SNHLY and CDR2 FYNNEI. Researchers ran the PCR with 60 Vbeta and 13 Jbeta primers. TCRdb's table, derived via immunoSEQ multiplex PCR, lists solely in-frame clones and lacks some. The sample includes under 150,000 clones, approximately 80% of them seen just once. The sequenced material came from PBMCs. V is TRBV2 and J is TRBJ1-6; D is perhaps TRBD1 (6 bases). The source of this sequence is a girl aged 2 to 10 in good health and CMV-seronegative. The CDR3: CASREAGVPNSPLHF. DNA of the CDR3: TGTGCCAGCAGGGAGGCAGGGGTACCTAATTCACCCCTCCACTTT.